Presented here are 9 T cell receptor beta chains from one specimen sequenced in a study of early T cells in non-severe SARS-CoV-2 infection. Via MiXCR, TCRdb re-called the 5' RACE reads, giving one row per CDR3 protein. The sample lists tens of thousands of distinct CDR3 sequences, more than 5.5% occurring once. The specimen was whole blood, collected at baseline. Source of these receptors: an adult who was a healthcare worker with PCR-confirmed SARS-CoV-2 infection or an uninfected control (not recorded which).

This clonotype was counted ten times or more. The V and J genes are TRBV10-3 and TRBJ1-5; 9 bases line up with TRBD1. CDR1 and CDR2 from the germline V gene are ENHRY and SYGVKD. The ends lost 11 bases at V and 5 bases at J; junction bases unmatched: 7. CDR3 size: 13 residues. CDR3 sequence reads: CASSTGGHQPQHF. The CDR3 coding sequence is TGTGCCTCAAGTACAGGGGGCCATCAGCCCCAGCATTTT.

There are many counts of this clonotype. J is TRBJ1-4 and V is TRBV7-9; 7 positions match TRBD1. The CDR3 sequence is 15 residues long. Trimming cost V 6 bases and J 8 bases; bases outside gene matches: 12. Germline assignment: CDR1 SEHNR and CDR2 FQNEAQ (reference sequence). The CDR3 region has the DNA TGTGCCAGCAGGGCTTCGGGACAGTTGGAGGAAAAACTGTTTTTT. Translated, it gives CASRASGQLEEKLFF.

The table lists this clonotype with a few counts. The chain is built from TRBV6-6 and TRBJ2-7; weak D call: TRBD1 (6 bases). This CDR3 region has 12 residues. The V gene's germline CDR1 is MNHNY and CDR2 SVGAGI (reference sequence). Trimming removed 11 bases at V and 1 base at J, with 12 bases between. The CDR3 region has the DNA TGTGCCGCCAGGGGTGGGTCCTACGAGCAGTACTTC. This encodes CAARGGSYEQYF.

This clonotype was counted many times. This sequence joins TRBV6-1 and TRBJ1-6; D remains ambiguous. V dropped 6 bases and J dropped 5 bases, with 8 bases sitting between them. Per germline, CDR1 MNHNS and CDR2 SASEGT. There are 13 residues in the CDR3. CDR3 loop: CASRLQNNSPLHF. CDR3 DNA sequence: TGTGCCAGCAGACTCCAGAATAATTCACCCCTCCACTTT.

This clonotype has at least ten counts. For the CDR3, the DNA is TGTGCCATCAGTGAGTCATTGCGGGAGGGCCTCTACGAGCAGTACTTC. As protein: CAISESLREGLYEQYF. V and J are TRBV10-3 and TRBJ2-7, with 9 nucleotides matching TRBD2. The CDR3 contains 16 residues. J gave up 3 bases and V 0 bases, and 6 bases lay outside the gene matches. CDR1 and CDR2 from the germline V gene are ENHRY and SYGVKD.

In this sample, this clonotype turned up many times. The chain links TRBV7-9 to TRBJ2-1, with D perhaps matching TRBD2 (5 bases). The CDR3 extends over 11 amino acids. CDR1 is SEHNR, CDR2 FQNEAQ, per germline (reference sequence). Trimming removed 5 bases at V and 12 bases at J, with 11 bases between. The CDR3 protein is CASSQLAGQFF. The CDR3 DNA reads as TGTGCCAGCAGCCAGCTAGCTGGGCAGTTCTTC.

This clonotype was seen ten or more times. V is TRBV28 and J is TRBJ2-3, with D possibly TRBD2 on 6 matching bases. Germline V gene sequence: CDR1 MDHEN, CDR2 SYDVKM. The CDR3 loop spans 11 amino acids. The V end was cut by 6 bases, the J end by 10 bases, with 11 bases between. The CDR3 bases are TGTGCCAGCAGCTCGGGAGTATCGCAGTATTTT. Amino acids: CASSSGVSQYF. The entire variable domain, with the rest obtained from reference TRBV28 and TRBJ2-3, is as follows: DVKVTQSSRYLVKRTGEKVFLECVQDMDHENMFWYRQDPGLGLRLIYFSYDVKMKEKGDIPEGYSVSREKKERFSLILESASTNQTSMYLCASSSGVSQYFGPGTRLTVL.

In this sample, this clonotype turned up many times. The chain recombines TRBV7-2 with TRBJ2-1; TRBD2 matches at 8 bases. Germline CDR1 is SGHTA and CDR2 is FQGNSA. Losses at the gene ends were 2 bases for V and 4 bases for J; bases not matched to a gene: 7. The CDR3 extends over 16 amino acids. CDR3 in DNA: TGTGCCAGCAGCTTAAACGGGGGGGCTAGTTACAATGAGCAGTTCTTC. Encoded protein: CASSLNGGASYNEQFF.

The table lists this clonotype with a few counts. The junction differs from germline at one of its ends, possibly a read error. The chain carries TRBV20-1 and TRBJ2-7, with 10 bases matching TRBD2. Germline CDR1 DFQATT, CDR2 SNEGSKA (reference sequence). The CDR3 contains 18 residues. The chain's CDR3 is CSAREETGLARTLSEQYF. CDR3 DNA sequence: TGCAGTGCTCGAGAAGAAACGGGACTAGCGCGGACCTTGAGCGAGCAGTACTTC.